This T cell receptor (beta chain) was observed in a study of memory CD4+ T cells and cytomegalovirus serostatus. Measured with immunoSEQ multiplex PCR; TCRdb has only the in-frame clones, and not every one. The sample has about 31,000 clones; under 80% are singletons. The CDR3 contains 17 residues. V lost 1 base to trimming and J lost 2 bases, with 19 bases between them. CDR1 is SGHRS, CDR2 YFSETQ, per germline. Single viable CD3+CD4+CD8-CD45RO+ cells were sorted as the memory CD4+ T cells. The TCR sequence derives from an adult in good health and CMV-seronegative. Some clones in this sample may be carry-over from other donors' samples. The chain couples TRBV5-1 to TRBJ2-7, with a weak D call TRBD1 (6 bases). Sequencing was performed on memory CD4+ T cells from blood. The CDR3 loop is CASSLTERTVSPYEQYF. For the CDR3, the DNA is TGCGCCAGCAGCTTGACAGAAAGGACAGTCTCTCCCTACGAGCAGTACTTC.